This TCR beta chain was retrieved from a study of blood T cell repertoires in COVID-19. Looking at the study overall: From the United States, Italy and Spain came samples of acute and convalescent COVID-19. PBMCs, B-cell-depleted T cells, or T cells provided the cDNA or gDNA that made up the material.

V was pared by 5 bases and J by 4 bases, with 2 bases of the junction left unmatched. This CDR3 spans 13 amino acids. Germline CDR1 LGHDT, CDR2 YNNKEL (reference sequence). Original analysis: Reference gene primer amplification in the assay estimated nucleated cell counts. The table came from immunoSEQ multiplex PCR; TCRdb's copy has only in-frame clones and leaves some out. The V and J calls and the clone size are those of that table, but D and trimming were determined from the DNA. Here the sample spans roughly 260,000 clones, 82% being singletons. The receptor was isolated from an elderly woman with active or convalescent COVID-19. The sequencing input was peripheral blood. The chain links TRBV3-1 (or the pseudogene TRBV3-2) to TRBJ1-1, with 9 bases lining up with TRBD1. CDR3 region: CASSGDRATEAFF. CDR3 sequence (DNA): TGTGCCAGCAGCGGGGACAGGGCCACTGAAGCTTTCTTT.